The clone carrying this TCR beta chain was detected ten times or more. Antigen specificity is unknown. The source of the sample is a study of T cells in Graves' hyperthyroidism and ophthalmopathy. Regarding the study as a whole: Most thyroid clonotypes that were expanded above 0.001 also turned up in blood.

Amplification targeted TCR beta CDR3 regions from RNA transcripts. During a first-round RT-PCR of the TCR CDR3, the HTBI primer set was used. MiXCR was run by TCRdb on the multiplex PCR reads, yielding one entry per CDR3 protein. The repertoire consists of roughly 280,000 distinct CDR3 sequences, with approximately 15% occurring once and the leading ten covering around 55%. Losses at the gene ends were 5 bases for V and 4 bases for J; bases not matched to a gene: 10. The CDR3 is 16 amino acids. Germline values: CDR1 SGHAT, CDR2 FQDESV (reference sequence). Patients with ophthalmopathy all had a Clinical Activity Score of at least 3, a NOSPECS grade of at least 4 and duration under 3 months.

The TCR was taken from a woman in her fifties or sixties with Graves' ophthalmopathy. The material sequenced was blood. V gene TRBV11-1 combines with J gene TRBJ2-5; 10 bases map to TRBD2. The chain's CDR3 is CASSRWTSGTTETQYF. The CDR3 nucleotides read TGTGCCAGCAGCCGCTGGACTAGCGGTACGACAGAGACCCAGTACTTC.